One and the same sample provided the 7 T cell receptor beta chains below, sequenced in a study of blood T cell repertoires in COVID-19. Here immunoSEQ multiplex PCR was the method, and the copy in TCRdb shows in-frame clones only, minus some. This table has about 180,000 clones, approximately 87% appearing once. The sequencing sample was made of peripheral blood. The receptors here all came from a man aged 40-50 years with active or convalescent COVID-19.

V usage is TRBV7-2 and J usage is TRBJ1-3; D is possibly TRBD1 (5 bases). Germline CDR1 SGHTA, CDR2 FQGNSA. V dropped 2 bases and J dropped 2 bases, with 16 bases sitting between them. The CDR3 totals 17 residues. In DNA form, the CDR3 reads TGTGCCAGCAGCTTAATGGGACTCCCATCCCCTGGAAACACCATATATTTT. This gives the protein CASSLMGLPSPGNTIYF.

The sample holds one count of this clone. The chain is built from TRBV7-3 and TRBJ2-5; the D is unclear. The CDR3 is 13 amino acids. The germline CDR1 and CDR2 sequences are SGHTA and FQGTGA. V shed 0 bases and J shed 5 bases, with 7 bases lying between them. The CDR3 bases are TGTGCCAGCAGCTTAACCCCCCAGGAGACCCAGTACTTC. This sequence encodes CASSLTPQETQYF.

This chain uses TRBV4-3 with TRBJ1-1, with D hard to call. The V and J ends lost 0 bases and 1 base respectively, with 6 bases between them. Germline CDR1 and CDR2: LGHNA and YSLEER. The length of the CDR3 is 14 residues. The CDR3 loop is CASSQDYRNTEAFF. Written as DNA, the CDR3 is TGCGCCAGCAGCCAAGATTACAGGAACACTGAAGCTTTCTTT.

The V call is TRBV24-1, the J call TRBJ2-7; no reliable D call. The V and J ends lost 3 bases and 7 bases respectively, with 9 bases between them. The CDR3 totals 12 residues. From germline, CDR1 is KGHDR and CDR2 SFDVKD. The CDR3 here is CATSDAREEQYF. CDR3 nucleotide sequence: TGTGCCACCAGTGATGCGAGAGAGGAGCAGTACTTC.

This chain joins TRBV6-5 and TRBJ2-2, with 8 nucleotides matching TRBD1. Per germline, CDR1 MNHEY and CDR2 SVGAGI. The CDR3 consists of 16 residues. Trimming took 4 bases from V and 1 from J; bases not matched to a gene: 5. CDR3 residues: CASSSQGARNTGELFF. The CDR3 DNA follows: TGTGCCAGCAGTTCCCAGGGGGCGCGGAACACCGGGGAGCTGTTTTTT.

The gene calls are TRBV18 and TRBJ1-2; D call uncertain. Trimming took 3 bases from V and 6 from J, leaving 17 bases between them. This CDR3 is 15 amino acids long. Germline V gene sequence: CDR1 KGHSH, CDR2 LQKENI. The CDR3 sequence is CASSPNPGSGDGYTF. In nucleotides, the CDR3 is TGTGCCAGCTCACCTAATCCGGGATCCGGGGATGGCTACACCTTC.

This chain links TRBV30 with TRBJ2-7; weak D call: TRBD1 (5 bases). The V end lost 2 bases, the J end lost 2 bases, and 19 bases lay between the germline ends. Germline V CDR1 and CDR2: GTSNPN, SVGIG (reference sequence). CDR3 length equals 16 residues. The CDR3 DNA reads TGTGCCTGGAGTACCACCTACCGACAGCCAACCTACGAGCAGTACTTC. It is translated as CAWSTTYRQPTYEQYF.